These 23 T cell receptor beta chains originate from one sample sequenced in a study of PD-L1 blockade in urothelial cancer. The repertoire was sequenced with immunoSEQ multiplex PCR; TCRdb's copy has only in-frame clones and lacks some. The sample records 50,000 or so clones, around four fifths being singletons. The time point denotes: pretreatment peripheral blood. The sequences come from PBMCs, collected around atezolizumab (anti-PD-L1) treatment. These TCRs come from a man between 65 and 80 years old with urothelial cancer.

The chain uses TRBV11-2 and TRBJ1-1; D perhaps matches TRBD1 (5 bases). V gave up 2 bases and J gave up 5 bases, with 6 bases separating them. The CDR3 has 12 amino acids. Germline CDR1 SGHAT, CDR2 FQNNGV. The CDR3: CASSLKGTEAFF. The CDR3 bases are TGTGCCAGCAGCTTAAAGGGGACTGAAGCTTTCTTT.

The rearrangement links TRBV7-9 to TRBJ1-1; TRBD1 aligns across 8 bases. CDR1 SEHNR and CDR2 FQNEAQ come from the germline V gene (reference sequence). Losses at the gene ends were 4 bases for V and 3 bases for J; bases not matched to a gene: 4. This CDR3 region has 14 residues. This chain's CDR3 is CASSSGQADTEAFF. The CDR3 DNA sequence: TGTGCCAGCAGCTCGGGACAGGCCGACACTGAAGCTTTCTTT.

J is TRBJ1-5 and V is TRBV29-1; TRBD1 agrees at 7 bases. The trim removed 4 bases at V and 4 bases at J, leaving 7 bases unmatched. Germline CDR1 SQVTM, CDR2 ANQGSEA. There are 14 residues in the CDR3. CDR3 sequence: CSVGGTASNQPQHF. CDR3 bases: TGCAGCGTTGGAGGGACAGCATCGAATCAGCCCCAGCATTTT.

The V and J genes are TRBV10-3 and TRBJ2-7, with 7 bases aligning to TRBD2. Germline lookup yields CDR1 ENHRY and CDR2 SYGVKD. V shed 8 bases, J shed 2 bases, and the junction held 9 bases outside the gene matches. The CDR3 loop spans 14 amino acids. DNA for the CDR3: TGTGCCATCTCCTCCCCAGCGGGGACCTACGAGCAGTACTTC. This codes for CAISSPAGTYEQYF.

With regard to this clone: The sample carries other DNA sequences with the same CDR3. This chain connects TRBV2 to TRBJ1-5; no clear D gene. V was trimmed by 2 bases and J by 3 bases, leaving 8 bases between them. Germline V gene data show CDR1 as SNHLY and CDR2 as FYNNEI. CDR3 size: 14 residues. This CDR3 reads CASSETGFNQPQHF. CDR3 DNA sequence: TGTGCCAGCAGTGAAACGGGGTTCAATCAGCCCCAGCATTTT.

The chain joins TRBV19 to TRBJ2-3, with 9 bases matching TRBD2. V lost 9 bases, J lost 0 bases, and 10 bases stayed unmatched. In germline, CDR1 is LNHDA, CDR2 SQIVND (reference sequence). CDR3 length: 16 residues. CDR3 amino acids: CASGVASGTSTDTQYF. The CDR3 DNA sequence: TGTGCCAGCGGGGTGGCTAGCGGGACTAGCACAGATACGCAGTATTTT.

The V gene is TRBV7-2, the J gene TRBJ1-4; 7 nucleotides match TRBD1. CDR1 and CDR2 from the germline V gene are SGHTA and FQGNSA. The junction had 8 bases not matched to a gene; V was cut back by 2 bases and J by 8 bases. CDR3 length: 15 residues. CDR3 sequence: CASSLRGQGDEKLFF. The DNA for the CDR3 is TGTGCCAGCAGCTTAAGAGGTCAGGGGGACGAAAAACTGTTTTTT.

CDR3 nucleotide sequence: TGTGCCAGCAGCCGCCCAGGGGGCGAGTACGAGCAGTACTTC. This translates into CASSRPGGEYEQYF. The rearrangement joins TRBV6-6 to TRBJ2-7; 8 bases align to TRBD1. Germline V gene data show CDR1 as MNHNY and CDR2 as SVGAGI (reference sequence). The ends lost 6 bases at V and 4 bases at J; junction bases unmatched: 8. The length of the CDR3 is 14 residues.

The chain has TRBV28 and TRBJ1-4; 7 bases match TRBD1. This CDR3 comprises 14 residues. The J segment lost 8 bases and the V segment lost 6 bases, leaving 9 bases of the junction unmatched. Germline V gene data show CDR1 as MDHEN and CDR2 as SYDVKM. CDR3 sequence: CASRRQGQWEKLFF. The CDR3 DNA follows: TGTGCCAGCAGACGACAGGGTCAGTGGGAAAAACTGTTTTTT.

V is TRBV19 and J is TRBJ1-2, with a tentative D call TRBD1 (6 bases). The CDR3 has 13 amino acids. Germline CDR1 LNHDA, CDR2 SQIVND (reference sequence). V lost 7 bases and J 3 bases, leaving 12 bases between the germline ends. The CDR3 sequence is CASTEDRDYGYTF. The DNA for the CDR3 is TGTGCCAGTACCGAGGACAGAGACTATGGCTACACCTTC.

The chain uses TRBV10-1 and TRBJ2-5; TRBD1 matches 9 bases. CDR1 and CDR2 (germline): WNHNN, SYGVQD (reference sequence). There are 16 residues in the CDR3. Trimming cost V 10 bases and J 3 bases; bases outside gene matches: 15. This CDR3 reads CANNTRPRTGEETQYF. Written as DNA, the CDR3 is TGCGCCAACAATACAAGGCCCCGGACAGGGGAAGAGACCCAGTACTTC.

The V call is TRBV7-2, the J call TRBJ2-5; no clear D gene. The CDR3 is 15 residues long. The germline V and J ends were trimmed by 1 base and 2 bases, with 11 bases remaining between them. Germline V gives CDR1 SGHTA, CDR2 FQGNSA. This CDR3 reads CASSLGGEVQETQYF. For the CDR3, the DNA is TGTGCCAGCAGCTTAGGTGGAGAGGTTCAAGAGACCCAGTACTTC.

V gene TRBV9 combines with J gene TRBJ1-1; TRBD1 aligns across 7 bases. After removal of 0 bases from V and 6 bases from J, the junction contained 5 bases not matched to a gene. This CDR3 comprises 14 residues. In germline, CDR1 is SGDLS, CDR2 YYNGEE. CDR3 sequence reads: CASSVAGGSPEAFF. For the CDR3, the DNA is TGTGCCAGCAGCGTAGCAGGGGGGAGCCCTGAAGCTTTCTTT.

The rearrangement joins TRBV4-3 to TRBJ1-4; D not certain. The length of the CDR3 is 16 residues. CDR1 is LGHNA and CDR2 is YSLEER in the germline V gene. The ends were cut back, 0 bases at V and 0 bases at J, with 8 bases in the middle. The CDR3 coding sequence is TGCGCCAGCAGCCAAGATCCGGGAACAACTAATGAAAAACTGTTTTTT. Translation gives CASSQDPGTTNEKLFF.

The rearrangement links TRBV28 to TRBJ2-1; maybe TRBD2 (6 bases). This CDR3 has 15 amino acids. The germline V and J ends were trimmed by 2 bases and 2 bases, with 10 bases remaining between them. The germline gives CDR1 MDHEN, CDR2 SYDVKM. In DNA form, the CDR3 reads TGTGCCAGCAGTTTAGACGGGAGTGCCTACAATGAGCAGTTCTTC. Translated: CASSLDGSAYNEQFF. Full variable domain (remainder filled in from reference TRBV28 and TRBJ2-1): DVKVTQSSRYLVKRTGEKVFLECVQDMDHENMFWYRQDPGLGLRLIYFSYDVKMKEKGDIPEGYSVSREKKERFSLILESASTNQTSMYLCASSLDGSAYNEQFFGPGTRLTVL.

V usage is TRBV27 and J usage is TRBJ2-1; 8 positions match TRBD1. Germline loops: CDR1 MNHEY, CDR2 SMNVEV (reference sequence). J gave up 7 bases and V 8 bases, and 7 bases lay outside the gene matches. The CDR3 sequence is 13 residues long. The DNA for the CDR3 is TGTGCCAGCTCCCGGACAGGGAAGAATGAGCAGTTCTTC. It yields the protein CASSRTGKNEQFF.

The chain has TRBV10-3 and TRBJ2-7; D is perhaps TRBD2 (5 bases). Deletions cut 6 bases from V and 6 bases from J, with 18 bases between. The germline CDR1 and CDR2 sequences are ENHRY and SYGVKD. The CDR3 has 14 residues. CDR3 in amino acids: CAISDGVIRGEQYF. The CDR3 coding sequence is TGTGCCATCAGCGACGGGGTGATCCGTGGCGAGCAGTACTTC.

J is TRBJ2-1 and V is TRBV18, with D unresolved. The ends were cut back, 1 base at V and 7 bases at J, with 8 bases in the middle. The CDR3 is 13 amino acids. CDR1 KGHSH and CDR2 LQKENI come from the germline V gene. Here the CDR3 reads CASSPRSGNEQFF. The CDR3, as DNA: TGTGCCAGCTCACCACGTTCCGGGAATGAGCAGTTCTTC.

The chain has TRBV29-1 and TRBJ2-7; TRBD1 matches at 11 bases. Germline lookup yields CDR1 SQVTM and CDR2 ANQGSEA. Trimming at V came to 0 bases and at J to 2 bases, leaving 3 bases not matched to a gene. The CDR3 spans 15 residues. CDR3 amino acids: CSVEEGQGVAYEQYF. The CDR3 region has the DNA TGCAGCGTTGAAGAGGGACAGGGGGTGGCCTACGAGCAGTACTTC.

The chain combines TRBV7-2 with TRBJ2-3; D ambiguous. Between the trimmed V and J ends, which lost 7 bases and 5 bases, there was a span of 13 bases. This CDR3 comprises 13 residues. CDR1 and CDR2 from the germline V gene are SGHTA and FQGNSA. Written as DNA, the CDR3 is TGTGCCAGCACCCCTCGACTTAGAGATACGCAGTATTTT. This codes for CASTPRLRDTQYF.

Only a few counts were recorded for this clone. In DNA, the CDR3 is TGTGCCAGCAGAGCCGTGATCTCTGGAAACACCATATATTTT. Encoded protein: CASRAVISGNTIYF. The chain employs TRBV6-1 and TRBJ1-3; D call uncertain. The V end lost 6 bases, the J end lost 0 bases, and 9 bases lay between the germline ends. CDR3 length equals 14 residues. CDR1 and CDR2 from the germline V gene are MNHNS and SASEGT.

This clone was picked up one time. This sequence joins TRBV30 and TRBJ2-1, with TRBD2 matching over 9 bases. The trim removed 2 bases at V and 7 bases at J, leaving 6 bases unmatched. The CDR3 is made up of 14 amino acids. From germline, CDR1 is GTSNPN and CDR2 SVGIG (reference sequence). Written as DNA, the CDR3 is TGTGCCTGGAGTATCGGCGGGGGGGCAAATGAGCAGTTCTTC. It translates to CAWSIGGGANEQFF.

CDR3 in DNA: TGTGCCAGCAGCGCCCCGGCCGGGGGTCCCTTGGAGCAGTACTTC. Its translation is CASSAPAGGPLEQYF. The chain combines TRBV6-1 with TRBJ2-7; maybe TRBD2 (6 bases). Trimming took 6 bases from V and 7 from J, leaving 22 bases between them. CDR3 length equals 15 residues. CDR1 is MNHNS, CDR2 SASEGT, per germline.